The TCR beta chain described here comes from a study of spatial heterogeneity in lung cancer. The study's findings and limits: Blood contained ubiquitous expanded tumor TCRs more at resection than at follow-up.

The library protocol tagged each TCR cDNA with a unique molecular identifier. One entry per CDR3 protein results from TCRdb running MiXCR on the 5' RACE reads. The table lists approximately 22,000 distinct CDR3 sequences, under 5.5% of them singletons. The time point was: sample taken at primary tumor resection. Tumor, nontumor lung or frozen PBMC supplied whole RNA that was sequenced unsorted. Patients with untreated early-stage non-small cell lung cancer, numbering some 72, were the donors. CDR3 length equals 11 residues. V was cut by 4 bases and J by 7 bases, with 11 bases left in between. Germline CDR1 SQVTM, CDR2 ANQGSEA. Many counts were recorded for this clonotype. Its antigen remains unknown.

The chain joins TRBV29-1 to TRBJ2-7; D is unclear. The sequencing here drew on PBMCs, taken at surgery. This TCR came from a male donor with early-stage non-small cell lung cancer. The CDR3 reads CSVAGKGEQYF. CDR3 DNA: TGCAGCGTTGCCGGCAAAGGAGAGCAGTACTTC.